One sample yielded the 25 T cell receptor beta chains listed below, sequenced in a study of control samples from healthy donors and cancer patients. Repertoires were generated with immunoSEQ multiplex PCR, while TCRdb's copy carries only in-frame clones and drops some. The sample gives about 130,000 clones, roughly nine tenths of which show up once; 1.5% to 2% is in the top ten. Sequencing was carried out using blood. Receptor source: a man aged 18-30 years in good health.

A few counts support this clone. V usage is TRBV6-1 and J usage is TRBJ1-1, with D unresolved. There are 15 residues in the CDR3. Germline-derived CDR1 and CDR2 are MNHNS and SASEGT. V was pared by 3 bases and J by 0 bases, with 11 bases between. CDR3 nucleotides: TGTGCCAGCAGTGAGCAGACCCGCATGAACACTGAAGCTTTCTTT. This sequence encodes CASSEQTRMNTEAFF.

J is TRBJ1-1 and V is TRBV10-3; 7 bases match TRBD1. Germline loops: CDR1 ENHRY, CDR2 SYGVKD. V lost 9 bases to trimming and J lost 0 bases; unmatched junction nucleotides: 4. There are 13 residues in the CDR3. The CDR3 region has the DNA TGTGCCATACAGGGGCAACTGAACACTGAAGCTTTCTTT. Residues: CAIQGQLNTEAFF.

The chain couples TRBV27 to TRBJ2-7, with a possible D match to TRBD2 (7 bases). Trimming removed 5 bases from V and 5 bases from J, with 16 bases in between. The CDR3 loop spans 14 amino acids. Germline V gene sequence: CDR1 MNHEY, CDR2 SMNVEV (reference sequence). CDR3 nucleotide sequence: TGTGCCAGCAGTCTCGGGGGAGGGGGGGACGAGCAGTACTTC. This sequence encodes CASSLGGGGDEQYF.

This sequence joins TRBV10-3 and TRBJ1-2, with D tentatively TRBD1 (6 bases). Per germline, CDR1 ENHRY and CDR2 SYGVKD. The CDR3 runs 16 residues. Between the trimmed V and J ends, which lost 6 bases and 0 bases, there was a span of 17 bases. This CDR3 reads CAISETGPGANYGYTF. The CDR3 DNA reads as TGTGCCATCAGCGAGACAGGCCCGGGGGCTAACTATGGCTACACCTTC.

The DNA of the CDR3 is TGTGCCAGTAGTAAACTCGCGACAGGAGCCTACGAGCAGTACTTC. Its protein product is CASSKLATGAYEQYF. V and J are TRBV19 and TRBJ2-7, with a tentative D call TRBD1 (6 bases). CDR3 length: 15 residues. Trimming shortened V by 4 bases and J by 2 bases, and 15 bases separated the two germline ends. Germline V lookup: CDR1 LNHDA, CDR2 SQIVND (reference sequence).

The chain carries TRBV24-1 and TRBJ2-3, with 12 bases lining up with TRBD2. Germline V CDR1 and CDR2: KGHDR, SFDVKD. After removal of 3 bases from V and 0 bases from J, the junction contained 15 bases not matched to a gene. The CDR3 length is 21 residues. CDR3 coding DNA: TGTGCCACCAGTGATCCCTCCTGGACAGGGGGGACTAGCGGGAGCACAGATACGCAGTATTTT. Its translation is CATSDPSWTGGTSGSTDTQYF.

This clone was detected once. V and J are TRBV18 and TRBJ1-6; D not resolved. V was clipped by 7 bases and J by 7 bases, with 17 bases between them. In germline, CDR1 is KGHSH, CDR2 LQKENI. The CDR3 runs to 15 residues. The CDR3 DNA sequence: TGTGCCAGCTTACCCCCTGGAGGTGGGAATTCACCCCTCCACTTT. Its protein is CASLPPGGGNSPLHF.

The CDR3 region has the DNA TGCAGCGGAGGACCCTTCCCTCTGACTGAAGCTTTCTTT. Translated: CSGGPFPLTEAFF. J is TRBJ1-1 and V is TRBV29-1, with D unresolved. The V end lost 7 bases, the J end lost 5 bases, and 17 bases lay between the germline ends. The CDR3 covers 13 residues. Germline V CDR1 and CDR2: SQVTM, ANQGSEA.

The genes are TRBV2 and TRBJ2-3; D gene uncertain. The CDR3 extends over 14 amino acids. The germline V gene has CDR1 SNHLY and CDR2 FYNNEI. V was trimmed by 6 bases and J by 0 bases, leaving 10 bases between them. CDR3 residues: CASSYASSTDTQYF. CDR3 in DNA: TGTGCCAGCAGCTACGCTTCTAGCACAGATACGCAGTATTTT.

This chain connects TRBV3-1 (or the pseudogene TRBV3-2) to TRBJ2-5; D may be TRBD1 or TRBD2 (5 bases each). Looked up from germline, CDR1 is LGHDT and CDR2 is YNNKEL (reference sequence). Between the trimmed V and J ends, which lost 1 base and 2 bases, there was a span of 11 bases. The CDR3 loop spans 15 amino acids. CDR3 coding DNA: TGTGCCAGCAGCCAAGGTGGGACGGGACAAGAGACCCAGTACTTC. It is translated as CASSQGGTGQETQYF.

The chain combines TRBV15 with TRBJ1-5; no reliable D call. Trimming removed 3 bases at V and 2 bases at J, with 8 bases between. The CDR3 has 14 residues. CDR1 and CDR2 from the germline V gene are LNHNV and YYDKDF (reference sequence). The CDR3: CATSSGYGNQPQHF. As DNA, the CDR3 is TGTGCCACCAGCAGTGGGTACGGCAATCAGCCCCAGCATTTT. Full variable domain (remainder filled in from reference TRBV15 and TRBJ1-5): DAMVIQNPRYQVTQFGKPVTLSCSQTLNHNVMYWYQQKSSQAPKLLFHYYDKDFNNEADTPDNFQSRRPNTSFCFLDIRSPGLGDTAMYLCATSSGYGNQPQHFGDGTRLSIL.

The V and J genes are TRBV7-3 and TRBJ2-7; D remains unclear. This CDR3 has 15 amino acids. CDR1 is SGHTA and CDR2 is FQGTGA in the germline V gene. Between the trimmed V and J ends, which lost 5 bases and 0 bases, there was a span of 14 bases. CDR3: CASSPGRISSYEQYF. CDR3 sequence (DNA): TGTGCCAGCAGCCCCGGACGGATTTCCTCCTACGAGCAGTACTTC. Together with reference TRBV7-3 and TRBJ2-7, the CDR3 gives the full variable domain: GAGVSQTPSNKVTEKGKYVELRCDPISGHTALYWYRQSLGQGPEFLIYFQGTGAADDSGLPNDRFFAVRPEGSVSTLKIQRTERGDSAVYLCASSPGRISSYEQYFGPGTRLTVT.

In its sample, this clone was seen many times. This rearrangement joins TRBV9 to TRBJ2-2; D ambiguous. From germline, CDR1 is SGDLS and CDR2 YYNGEE. The V gene lost 3 bases and the J gene lost 7 bases, with 10 bases spanning the gap. This CDR3 is built from 13 residues. The CDR3 DNA follows: TGTGCCAGCAGCGCCCTTAGCATCGGGGAGCTGTTTTTT. Translation gives CASSALSIGELFF.

A single count supports this clone. The chain combines TRBV11-3 with TRBJ1-1; D is unresolved. Trimming removed 5 bases from V and 3 bases from J, with 13 bases in between. Germline V CDR1 and CDR2: SGHNT, YENEEA. The CDR3 sequence is 14 residues long. CDR3 protein: CASSRGRGDTEAFF. CDR3 coding DNA: TGTGCCAGCAGCCGAGGGCGGGGAGACACTGAAGCTTTCTTT.

The gene calls are TRBV2 and TRBJ2-1; 7 bases line up with TRBD1. The CDR3 has 12 amino acids. Trimming took 8 bases from V and 4 from J; bases not matched to a gene: 2. Germline assignment: CDR1 SNHLY and CDR2 FYNNEI. Here the CDR3 DNA reads TGTGCCAGCCCGACAGGGTACAATGAGCAGTTCTTC. Encoded protein: CASPTGYNEQFF.

This clone was counted a single time. The chain uses TRBV4-3 and TRBJ1-1; D is perhaps TRBD1 (5 bases). V dropped 4 bases and J dropped 2 bases, with 11 bases sitting between them. The CDR3 has 14 amino acids. Germline CDR1 LGHNA, CDR2 YSLEER. CDR3 protein: CASSLGVGNTEAFF. In DNA form, the CDR3 reads TGCGCCAGCAGCCTAGGGGTGGGAAACACTGAAGCTTTCTTT.

The V call is TRBV6-2 or TRBV6-3, the J call TRBJ2-4; 13 bases line up with TRBD2. The ends lost 5 bases at V and 2 bases at J; junction bases unmatched: 6. This CDR3 has 17 amino acids. The germline CDR1 and CDR2 sequences are MNHEY and SVGEGT. CDR3: CASSVRLAGGSKNIQYF. As DNA, the CDR3 is TGTGCCAGCAGTGTGAGACTAGCGGGAGGTTCCAAAAACATTCAGTACTTC.

This chain joins TRBV6-6 and TRBJ1-1; D gene uncertain. CDR1 is MNHNY, CDR2 SVGAGI, per germline (reference sequence). The CDR3 has 15 residues. V shed 7 bases and J shed 9 bases, with 24 bases lying between them. CDR3 nucleotides: TGTGCCAGCAACAACCCTTCCTCCCCGAGCCTTAAAGCTTTCTTT. Translated: CASNNPSSPSLKAFF.

The chain couples TRBV5-8 to TRBJ2-5, with TRBD1 matching over 10 bases. There are 15 residues in the CDR3. Trimming at V came to 4 bases and at J to 3 bases, leaving 6 bases not matched to a gene. The germline V gene has CDR1 SGHTS and CDR2 YDEGEE. CDR3 region: CASSPGQGREETQYF. The DNA of the CDR3 is TGTGCCAGCAGCCCGGGACAGGGGCGGGAAGAGACCCAGTACTTC.

This chain uses TRBV2 with TRBJ2-7, with no clear D. CDR1 and CDR2 (germline): SNHLY, FYNNEI. Trimming removed 7 bases from V and 6 bases from J, with 13 bases in between. CDR3 length: 12 residues. The CDR3, as DNA: TGTGCCAGCAATATGCTGCCACGCGAGCAGTACTTC. It codes for CASNMLPREQYF.

The CDR3, as DNA: TGTGCCACCAGTGAGAGGGATTCCTACTACAATGAGCAGTTCTTC. Protein: CATSERDSYYNEQFF. The chain uses TRBV24-1 and TRBJ2-1; tentative D call: TRBD2 (5 bases). There are 15 residues in the CDR3. V dropped 4 bases and J dropped 3 bases, with 12 bases sitting between them. Germline-derived CDR1 and CDR2 are KGHDR and SFDVKD.

The V call is TRBV28, the J call TRBJ1-3, with 10 nucleotides matching TRBD1. The CDR3 consists of 17 residues. Per the germline V gene, CDR1 is MDHEN and CDR2 is SYDVKM. The J segment lost 2 bases and the V segment lost 6 bases, leaving 10 bases of the junction unmatched. In nucleotides, the CDR3 is TGTGCCAGCAGACGTAGAGGACAGGGGGTAGCTGGAAACACCATATATTTT. Its protein is CASRRRGQGVAGNTIYF.

The chain couples TRBV19 to TRBJ1-2, with D tentatively TRBD1 (6 bases). CDR1 and CDR2 (germline): LNHDA, SQIVND (reference sequence). Trimming stripped 6 bases from V and 3 bases from J, with 11 bases between. The CDR3 consists of 13 residues. The chain's CDR3 is CASSVTGDYGYTF. DNA of the CDR3: TGTGCCAGTAGCGTGACAGGTGACTATGGCTACACCTTC.

The chain recombines TRBV6-4 with TRBJ2-6; 8 nucleotides agree with TRBD1. Germline CDR1 MRHNA, CDR2 SNTAGT. Germline trimming cut 4 bases from V and 2 bases from J; bases unmatched to any gene: 4. CDR3 length equals 16 residues. CDR3 sequence (DNA): TGTGCCAGCAGTGGACAGGGGATCGCTGGGGCCAACGTCCTGACTTTC. The encoded protein is CASSGQGIAGANVLTF.

This chain links TRBV9 with TRBJ1-1, with a possible D match to TRBD1 (5 bases). The V end was cut by 2 bases, the J end by 0 bases, with 8 bases between. Per the germline V gene, CDR1 is SGDLS and CDR2 is YYNGEE. This CDR3 contains 14 residues. The CDR3 nucleotides read TGTGCCAGCAGCGTTTCAGGGTTGAACACTGAAGCTTTCTTT. Encoded protein: CASSVSGLNTEAFF.